This entry lists 30 T cell receptor beta chains sequenced from one sample in a study of shared T cell receptors in the human thymus. Sequencing was performed with immunoSEQ multiplex PCR; in TCRdb, only in-frame clones are kept and a portion is missing. The data hold around 730,000 clones, with approximately 85% observed a single time. This sample was shared with a second study, whose subject was human thymus T cells.

Material for sequencing was thymocytes. Source of these receptors: a girl in the first two years of life with a congenital heart defect.

V gene TRBV5-6 combines with J gene TRBJ2-7, with 8 positions matching TRBD1. This CDR3 is built from 19 residues. Germline CDR1 SGHDT, CDR2 YYEEEE. Losses at the gene ends were 2 bases for V and 3 bases for J; bases not matched to a gene: 19. The CDR3 region is CASSFGVEDRVDFHYEQYF. In DNA, the CDR3 is TGTGCCAGCAGCTTTGGGGTGGAGGACAGGGTCGACTTCCACTACGAGCAGTACTTC.

The chain is built from TRBV6-1 and TRBJ2-1; D is uncertain. Germline-derived CDR1 and CDR2 are MNHNS and SASEGT. Trimming removed 7 bases at V and 8 bases at J, with 9 bases between. The CDR3 totals 11 residues. The CDR3 region has the DNA TGTGCCAGCATGAAATCAGATGAGCAGTTCTTC. Its translation: CASMKSDEQFF.

The chain couples TRBV27 to TRBJ1-5; 9 bases map to TRBD1. The CDR3 totals 14 residues. Germline V gives CDR1 MNHEY, CDR2 SMNVEV (reference sequence). The J segment lost 7 bases and the V segment lost 6 bases, leaving 7 bases of the junction unmatched. CDR3 sequence reads: CASSLRTGEQPQHF. DNA for the CDR3: TGTGCCAGCAGCTTACGGACAGGGGAACAGCCCCAGCATTTT.

This clone has only one observation. This chain joins TRBV10-3 and TRBJ2-7, with a tentative D call TRBD2 (6 bases). This CDR3 region has 12 residues. V was clipped by 0 bases and J by 7 bases, with 7 bases between them. CDR1 and CDR2 from the germline V gene are ENHRY and SYGVKD. The CDR3 DNA follows: TGTGCCATCAGTGAGTCGGGGAGGGAGCAGTACTTC. Encoded protein: CAISESGREQYF.

The chain links TRBV4-1 to TRBJ2-1, with TRBD1 matching over 10 bases. V lost 2 bases, J lost 9 bases, and 7 bases stayed unmatched. This CDR3 is built from 15 residues. Germline CDR1 MGHRA, CDR2 YSYEKL. The CDR3 sequence is CASSQPGQGFTEQFF. CDR3 in DNA: TGCGCCAGCAGCCAACCGGGACAGGGGTTCACTGAGCAGTTCTTC.

The gene calls are TRBV29-1 and TRBJ1-3; D is uncertain. V dropped 1 base and J dropped 0 bases, with 16 bases sitting between them. Per germline, CDR1 SQVTM and CDR2 ANQGSEA. This CDR3 contains 17 residues. In DNA form, the CDR3 reads TGCAGCGTTGAAGCGGCGGCGGCAGAAAGCTCTGGAAACACCATATATTTT. Translated, it gives CSVEAAAAESSGNTIYF.

The CDR3 spells CASSPPVGGSSYEQYF. The CDR3 nucleotides are TGTGCCAGCTCACCACCGGTGGGGGGGAGCTCCTACGAGCAGTACTTC. The chain is built from TRBV18 and TRBJ2-7, with 7 bases fitting TRBD2. The junction had 5 bases not matched to a gene; V was cut back by 0 bases and J by 0 bases. Per the germline V gene, CDR1 is KGHSH and CDR2 is LQKENI. This CDR3 has 16 amino acids.

The chain carries TRBV11-2 and TRBJ2-7; 8 bases are a match to TRBD1. J gave up 1 base and V 4 bases, and 18 bases lay outside the gene matches. CDR3 length: 19 amino acids. Per germline, CDR1 SGHAT and CDR2 FQNNGV. The CDR3 protein is CASSSAPERGRTGSYEQYF. The CDR3 DNA is TGTGCCAGCAGCTCAGCCCCTGAGCGTGGGAGGACAGGGTCCTACGAGCAGTACTTC. Looking up the rest from reference TRBV11-2 and TRBJ2-7 gives the full variable domain: EAGVAQSPRYKIIEKRQSVAFWCNPISGHATLYWYQQILGQGPKLLIQFQNNGVVDDSQLPKDRFSAERLKGVDSTLKIQPAKLEDSAVYLCASSSAPERGRTGSYEQYFGPGTRLTVT.

CDR3 amino acids: CASSHSPGQGGTEAFF. The CDR3, as DNA: TGCGCCAGCAGCCACTCACCGGGACAGGGGGGCACTGAAGCTTTCTTT. V is TRBV4-3 and J is TRBJ1-1; 11 bases match TRBD1. V trimming: 3 bases; J trimming: 4 bases; junction bases outside the gene matches: 7. CDR1 and CDR2 from the germline V gene are LGHNA and YSLEER. This CDR3 spans 16 amino acids.

The chain employs TRBV10-3 and TRBJ2-7; D remains ambiguous. This CDR3 has 14 residues. The germline V and J ends were trimmed by 10 bases and 2 bases, with 18 bases remaining between them. Per germline, CDR1 ENHRY and CDR2 SYGVKD. The CDR3 spells CATHPDTPTYEQYF. In nucleotides, the CDR3 is TGTGCCACCCACCCTGACACCCCCACCTACGAGCAGTACTTC.

The chain employs TRBV4-1 and TRBJ1-1; no reliable D call. Germline V gene lookup returns CDR1 MGHRA and CDR2 YSYEKL. Trimming pared 1 base from V and 4 bases from J, leaving 16 bases between. The CDR3 is 16 residues long. This CDR3 is CASSQAQILGATEAFF. As DNA, the CDR3 is TGCGCCAGCAGCCAAGCCCAGATTTTAGGAGCCACTGAAGCTTTCTTT.

The CDR3 here is CASIKTGEGGYTF. DNA for the CDR3: TGTGCCAGCATCAAGACAGGGGAAGGCGGCTACACCTTC. The chain couples TRBV6-1 to TRBJ1-2, with TRBD1 matching over 8 bases. Trimming cost V 7 bases and J 8 bases; bases outside gene matches: 9. This CDR3 is built from 13 residues. The germline gives CDR1 MNHNS, CDR2 SASEGT.

The chain employs TRBV4-3 and TRBJ2-7; D might be TRBD1 (5 bases). V shed 4 bases and J shed 1 base, with 14 bases lying between them. The CDR3 is 15 residues long. Germline V gene lookup returns CDR1 LGHNA and CDR2 YSLEER. The DNA for the CDR3 is TGCGCCAGCAGCCCTGGGGCGACAGTTTCCTACGAGCAGTACTTC. Protein sequence: CASSPGATVSYEQYF.

The CDR3 nucleotides read TGTGCCAGCAGTGACGGACTCGAGACGGGTGGCTACACCTTC. Translation gives CASSDGLETGGYTF. The V and J genes are TRBV6-4 and TRBJ1-2; D is uncertain. The CDR3 extends over 14 amino acids. Germline CDR1 and CDR2: MRHNA and SNTAGT. The V end was cut by 2 bases, the J end by 7 bases, with 14 bases between.

The chain links TRBV6-5 to TRBJ2-1, with 8 bases that match TRBD1. J was trimmed by 2 bases and V by 7 bases; bases with no gene match: 4. The CDR3 sequence is 14 residues long. Germline lookup yields CDR1 MNHEY and CDR2 SVGAGI. DNA for the CDR3: TGTGCCAGCAAGCCGGGACAGGCCTACAATGAGCAGTTCTTC. Residues: CASKPGQAYNEQFF.

CDR3 in amino acids: CASSQDFGTRYYGYTF. The CDR3 bases are TGCGCCAGCAGCCAAGATTTCGGGACACGTTACTATGGCTACACCTTC. The rearrangement links TRBV4-1 to TRBJ1-2, with D tentatively TRBD1 (6 bases). This CDR3 has 16 residues. CDR1 MGHRA and CDR2 YSYEKL come from the germline V gene. V dropped 0 bases and J dropped 3 bases, with 14 bases sitting between them.

The genes are TRBV5-4 and TRBJ1-2; 9 bases are a match to TRBD1. The CDR3 extends over 15 amino acids. Per the germline V gene, CDR1 is SGHNT and CDR2 is YYREEE (reference sequence). The ends lost 4 bases at V and 4 bases at J; junction bases unmatched: 8. The DNA for the CDR3 is TGTGCCAGCAGCGGGGACAGGGCCCCCCCCTATGGCTACACCTTC. Translated: CASSGDRAPPYGYTF.

V and J are TRBV11-3 and TRBJ2-5; no reliable D call. V shed 1 base and J shed 2 bases, with 5 bases lying between them. CDR1 and CDR2 (germline): SGHNT, YENEEA. The CDR3 has 13 residues. The CDR3 loop reads CASSLGQQETQYF. The CDR3 DNA reads as TGTGCCAGCAGCTTAGGGCAGCAAGAGACCCAGTACTTC. Based on the CDR3 plus reference TRBV11-3 and TRBJ2-5, the full variable domain is EAGVVQSPRYKIIEKKQPVAFWCNPISGHNTLYWYLQNLGQGPELLIRYENEEAVDDSQLPKDRFSAERLKGVDSTLKIQPAELGDSAVYLCASSLGQQETQYFGPGTRLLVL.

The CDR3 bases are TGTGCCAGCAGCATCCGGGACAGGGTGGCAAAAGGCTACACCTTC. This gives the protein CASSIRDRVAKGYTF. J is TRBJ1-2 and V is TRBV9, with 9 bases that match TRBD1. The CDR3 is 15 amino acids. Germline CDR1 SGDLS, CDR2 YYNGEE. Losses at the gene ends were 4 bases for V and 8 bases for J; bases not matched to a gene: 12.

This clone was observed once. The V call is TRBV4-3, the J call TRBJ2-5, with TRBD1 matching 8 bases. CDR1 is LGHNA, CDR2 YSLEER, per germline. V lost 0 bases to trimming and J lost 5 bases; unmatched junction nucleotides: 5. The CDR3 runs 15 residues. CDR3 DNA sequence: TGCGCCAGCAGCCAAGACAGGGGGCTAGGGGAGACCCAGTACTTC. Translated: CASSQDRGLGETQYF.

The gene calls are TRBV28 and TRBJ1-4, with D tentatively TRBD1 (5 bases). This CDR3 is built from 15 residues. CDR1 MDHEN and CDR2 SYDVKM come from the germline V gene. Trimming stripped 4 bases from V and 5 bases from J, with 14 bases between. For the CDR3, the DNA is TGTGCCAGCAGTTCAAAGACAGCGCACAATGAAAAACTGTTTTTT. Protein sequence: CASSSKTAHNEKLFF.

The chain links TRBV15 to TRBJ2-3; D may be TRBD2 (6 bases). Germline-derived CDR1 and CDR2 are LNHNV and YYDKDF (reference sequence). V was pared by 1 base and J by 2 bases, with 13 bases between. The CDR3 consists of 16 residues. CDR3 residues: CATSRGVGLNTDTQYF. CDR3 DNA: TGTGCCACCAGCAGAGGCGTGGGACTGAACACAGATACGCAGTATTTT.

The gene calls are TRBV25-1 and TRBJ1-6; 10 bases map to TRBD1. Germline lookup yields CDR1 MGHDK and CDR2 SYGVNS. V lost 8 bases, J lost 6 bases, and 1 base stayed unmatched. This CDR3 contains 13 residues. The CDR3 DNA sequence: TGTGCCAGCGGGGACAGGGGTAATTCACCCCTCCACTTT. Its translation: CASGDRGNSPLHF.

The sample holds one count of this clone. This chain links TRBV18 with TRBJ1-6, with a weak D call TRBD1 (6 bases). Germline V gives CDR1 KGHSH, CDR2 LQKENI. The CDR3 totals 14 residues. The V and J ends lost 3 bases and 13 bases respectively, with 16 bases between them. CDR3 residues: CASSPPGAPGPLHF. DNA of the CDR3: TGTGCCAGCTCACCTCCAGGGGCCCCGGGGCCCCTCCACTTT.

This rearrangement joins TRBV10-3 to TRBJ1-2; D call uncertain. The CDR3 loop spans 13 amino acids. V lost 6 bases, J lost 6 bases, and 14 bases lay in between. CDR1 ENHRY and CDR2 SYGVKD come from the germline V gene. The CDR3: CAIRTLRADGYTF. CDR3 sequence (DNA): TGTGCCATCAGGACCCTGAGGGCCGATGGCTACACCTTC.

This clone showed up just once. This chain links TRBV29-1 with TRBJ2-3; 7 nucleotides line up with TRBD1. The CDR3 has 14 residues. CDR1 is SQVTM, CDR2 ANQGSEA, per germline. Trimming took 7 bases from V and 2 from J; bases not matched to a gene: 9. The CDR3 region is CSAGEGGLTDTQYF. In DNA form, the CDR3 reads TGCAGCGCAGGAGAAGGGGGCCTCACAGATACGCAGTATTTT.

The V call is TRBV6-5, the J call TRBJ1-4; D is possibly TRBD1 (5 bases). V lost 6 bases to trimming and J lost 0 bases, with 8 bases between them. The CDR3 totals 14 residues. The V gene's germline CDR1 is MNHEY and CDR2 SVGAGI. CDR3 in amino acids: CASRPGATNEKLFF. Written as DNA, the CDR3 is TGTGCCAGCAGGCCGGGGGCAACTAATGAAAAACTGTTTTTT.

V usage is TRBV27 and J usage is TRBJ2-3, with D unclear. Germline V lookup: CDR1 MNHEY, CDR2 SMNVEV (reference sequence). Trimming pared 2 bases from V and 2 bases from J, leaving 14 bases between. The length of the CDR3 is 16 residues. The CDR3: CASSLGKTQYTDTQYF. CDR3 nucleotide sequence: TGTGCCAGCAGTTTAGGCAAAACCCAATACACAGATACGCAGTATTTT.

V and J are TRBV29-1 and TRBJ1-4, with D possibly matching TRBD1 (6 bases). V was pared by 5 bases and J by 0 bases, with 22 bases between. CDR1 and CDR2 (germline): SQVTM, ANQGSEA. The CDR3 has 18 amino acids. The CDR3 sequence is CSVTNRVGPDPTNEKLFF. The CDR3, as DNA: TGCAGCGTTACGAACAGGGTGGGACCTGACCCAACTAATGAAAAACTGTTTTTT.

The gene calls are TRBV18 and TRBJ2-3; 11 positions agree with TRBD2. The CDR3 runs 17 residues. In germline, CDR1 is KGHSH, CDR2 LQKENI. The ends lost 8 bases at V and 0 bases at J; junction bases unmatched: 10. CDR3 region: CASPPGLAETSTDTQYF. The CDR3 DNA follows: TGTGCCAGCCCCCCGGGACTAGCGGAGACTAGCACAGATACGCAGTATTTT. The whole variable domain, filled in from reference TRBV18 and TRBJ2-3, reads NAGVMQNPRHLVRRRGQEARLRCSPMKGHSHVYWYRQLPEEGLKFMVYLQKENIIDESGMPKERFSAEFPKEGPSILRIQQVVRGDSAAYFCASPPGLAETSTDTQYFGPGTRLTVL.